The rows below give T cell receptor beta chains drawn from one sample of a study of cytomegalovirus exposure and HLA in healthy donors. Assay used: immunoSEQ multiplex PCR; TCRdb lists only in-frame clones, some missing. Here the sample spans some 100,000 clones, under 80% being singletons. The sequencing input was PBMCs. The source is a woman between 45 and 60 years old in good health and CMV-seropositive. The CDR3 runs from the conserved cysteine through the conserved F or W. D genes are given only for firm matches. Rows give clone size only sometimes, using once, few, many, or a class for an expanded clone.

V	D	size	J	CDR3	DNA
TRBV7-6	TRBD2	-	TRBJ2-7	CASSLNRGGTYEQYF	TGTGCCAGCAGCTTGAATAGGGGAGGGACCTACGAGCAGTACTTC
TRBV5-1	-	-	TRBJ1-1	CASSLEPGVNTEAFF	TGCGCCAGCAGCTTGGAACCAGGGGTGAACACTGAAGCTTTCTTT
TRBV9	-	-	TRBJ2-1	CAGSVAGVEQFF	TGTGCCGGCAGCGTAGCAGGGGTCGAGCAGTTCTTC
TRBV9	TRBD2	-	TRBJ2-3	CASSVGLAGTDTQYF	TGTGCCAGCAGCGTAGGACTAGCGGGCACAGATACGCAGTATTTT
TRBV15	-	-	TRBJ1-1	CATSREDLGTEAFF	TGTGCCACCAGCAGAGAGGACTTGGGTACTGAAGCTTTCTTT
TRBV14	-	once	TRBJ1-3	CASSLTRGSTTGNTIYF	TGTGCCAGCAGCCTCACCAGGGGCTCGACAACTGGAAACACCATATATTTT
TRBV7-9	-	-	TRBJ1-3	CASSLTGPQGNTIYF	TGTGCCAGCAGCCTCACAGGACCCCAGGGAAACACCATATATTTT
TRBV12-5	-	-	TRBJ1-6	CASAGGSSYNSPLHF	TGTGCTAGTGCTGGGGGGAGCTCCTATAATTCACCCCTCCACTTT
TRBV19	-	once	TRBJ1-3	CASTPSPHSTIYF	TGTGCCAGTACCCCGTCACCCCACTCCACCATATATTTT
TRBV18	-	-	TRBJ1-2	CASSPEQNYGYTF	TGTGCCAGCTCACCGGAACAGAACTATGGCTACACCTTC
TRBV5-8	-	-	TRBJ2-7	CASSLVGQQTYEQYF	TGTGCCAGCAGCTTGGTTGGACAGCAAACCTACGAGCAGTACTTC
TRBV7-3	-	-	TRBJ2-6	CASSLRAADSGANVLTF	TGTGCCAGCAGCTTGAGGGCAGCGGACTCTGGGGCCAACGTCCTGACTTTC
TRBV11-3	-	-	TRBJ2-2	CASSPGGAGELFF	TGTGCCAGCAGCCCAGGTGGCGCCGGGGAGCTGTTTTTT
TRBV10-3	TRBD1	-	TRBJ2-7	CAIRTGTGVTYEQYF	TGTGCCATCAGAACCGGGACAGGGGTGACCTACGAGCAGTACTTC
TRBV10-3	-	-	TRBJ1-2	CAISESRVSQGGYTF	TGTGCCATCAGTGAGTCCCGGGTCAGCCAGGGTGGCTACACCTTC
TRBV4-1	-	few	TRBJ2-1	CASSQGPGLDEQFF	TGCGCCAGCAGCCAAGGTCCGGGATTGGATGAGCAGTTCTTC
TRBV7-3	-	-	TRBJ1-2	CASSLSGGIGTRTNYGYTF	TGTGCCAGCAGCTTAAGTGGCGGAATTGGGACACGAACTAACTATGGCTACACCTTC
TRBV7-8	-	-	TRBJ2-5	CASSLLGGTLQETQYF	TGTGCCAGCAGCTTACTCGGTGGGACACTCCAAGAGACCCAGTACTTC
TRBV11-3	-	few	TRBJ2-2	CASSLGALATNTGELFF	TGTGCCAGCAGCTTAGGGGCTCTAGCGACGAACACCGGGGAGCTGTTTTTT
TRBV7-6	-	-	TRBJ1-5	CASSLTGGNQPQHF	TGTGCCAGCAGCTTGACAGGAGGCAATCAGCCCCAGCATTTT
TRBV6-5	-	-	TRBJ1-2	CASSQPAGNYGYTF	TGTGCCAGCAGCCAACCGGCGGGAAACTATGGCTACACCTTC
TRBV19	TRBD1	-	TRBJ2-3	CASSVYRSGTGTDTQYF	TGTGCCAGTAGTGTCTATCGGTCAGGGACAGGCACAGATACGCAGTATTTT
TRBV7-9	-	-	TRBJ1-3	CSSSHDRSSGNTIYF	TGTTCCAGCAGCCACGACAGAAGCTCTGGAAACACCATATATTTT
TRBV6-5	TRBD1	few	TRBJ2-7	CASTPGGADEQYF	TGTGCCAGCACCCCAGGGGGAGCGGACGAGCAGTACTTC
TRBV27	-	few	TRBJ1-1	CASAETSNAEAFF	TGTGCCAGCGCGGAAACATCGAACGCTGAAGCTTTCTTT
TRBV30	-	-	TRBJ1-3	CAGKGQGFSGNTIYF	TGTGCCGGGAAAGGTCAGGGTTTTTCTGGAAACACCATATATTTT
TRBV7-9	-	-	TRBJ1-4	CASSLTGHGATNEKLFF	TGTGCCAGCAGCTTAACGGGACACGGGGCAACTAATGAAAAACTGTTTTTT
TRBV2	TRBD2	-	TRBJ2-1	CANWDYQSSYNEQFF	TGTGCCAACTGGGACTACCAGAGCTCCTACAATGAGCAGTTCTTC
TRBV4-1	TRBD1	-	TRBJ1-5	CASSPLGGTANQPQHF	TGCGCCAGCAGTCCCCTGGGCGGGACAGCGAATCAGCCCCAGCATTTT
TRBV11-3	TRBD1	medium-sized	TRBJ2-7	CASSAGGGTGTYEQYF	TGTGCCAGCAGCGCCGGTGGGGGGACAGGGACCTACGAGCAGTACTTC
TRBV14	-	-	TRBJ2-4	CASSQGGSPVAKNIQYF	TGTGCCAGCAGCCAAGGGGGCAGCCCAGTAGCCAAAAACATTCAGTACTTC
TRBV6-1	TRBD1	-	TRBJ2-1	CASSEPPDRGYNEQFF	TGTGCCAGCAGTGAACCTCCGGACAGGGGATACAATGAGCAGTTCTTC
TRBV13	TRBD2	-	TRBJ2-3	CASSLDQPGGGPVTPLYTQYF	TGTGCCAGCAGCTTAGACCAACCTGGGGGAGGGCCGGTGACTCCCCTTTATACGCAGTATTTT
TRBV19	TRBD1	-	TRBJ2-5	CASSPITGGETQYF	TGTGCCAGTAGCCCCATTACAGGGGGAGAGACCCAGTACTTC
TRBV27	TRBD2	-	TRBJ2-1	CASSGGLADSYNEQFF	TGTGCCAGCAGCGGGGGACTAGCGGACTCCTACAATGAGCAGTTCTTC
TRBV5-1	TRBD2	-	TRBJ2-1	CASSLRTSGGYNEQFF	TGCGCCAGCAGCTTGAGGACTAGCGGGGGGTACAATGAGCAGTTCTTC
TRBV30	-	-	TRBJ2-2	CAWIQHTGELFF	TGTGCCTGGATACAGCACACCGGGGAGCTGTTTTTT
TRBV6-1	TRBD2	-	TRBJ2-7	CASRPSGRNEQYF	TGTGCCAGCAGACCCAGCGGGAGAAACGAGCAGTACTTC
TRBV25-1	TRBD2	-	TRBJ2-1	CASSEASGRALEQFF	TGTGCCAGCAGTGAGGCAAGCGGGAGGGCCTTGGAGCAGTTCTTC
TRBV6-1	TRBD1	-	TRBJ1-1	CASTQTGGDTEAFF	TGTGCCAGCACACAGACAGGGGGAGACACTGAAGCTTTCTTT
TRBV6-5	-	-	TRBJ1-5	CASTESGDQPQHF	TGTGCCAGCACCGAAAGCGGAGATCAGCCCCAGCATTTT
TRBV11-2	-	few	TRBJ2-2	CASSLGGGPNTGELFF	TGTGCCAGCAGCTTAGGAGGCGGGCCGAACACCGGGGAGCTGTTTTTT
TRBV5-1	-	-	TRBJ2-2	CASGRTDDGFGARVTGELFF	TGCGCCAGCGGGCGGACCGACGACGGGTTTGGGGCGCGAGTCACCGGGGAGCTGTTTTTT